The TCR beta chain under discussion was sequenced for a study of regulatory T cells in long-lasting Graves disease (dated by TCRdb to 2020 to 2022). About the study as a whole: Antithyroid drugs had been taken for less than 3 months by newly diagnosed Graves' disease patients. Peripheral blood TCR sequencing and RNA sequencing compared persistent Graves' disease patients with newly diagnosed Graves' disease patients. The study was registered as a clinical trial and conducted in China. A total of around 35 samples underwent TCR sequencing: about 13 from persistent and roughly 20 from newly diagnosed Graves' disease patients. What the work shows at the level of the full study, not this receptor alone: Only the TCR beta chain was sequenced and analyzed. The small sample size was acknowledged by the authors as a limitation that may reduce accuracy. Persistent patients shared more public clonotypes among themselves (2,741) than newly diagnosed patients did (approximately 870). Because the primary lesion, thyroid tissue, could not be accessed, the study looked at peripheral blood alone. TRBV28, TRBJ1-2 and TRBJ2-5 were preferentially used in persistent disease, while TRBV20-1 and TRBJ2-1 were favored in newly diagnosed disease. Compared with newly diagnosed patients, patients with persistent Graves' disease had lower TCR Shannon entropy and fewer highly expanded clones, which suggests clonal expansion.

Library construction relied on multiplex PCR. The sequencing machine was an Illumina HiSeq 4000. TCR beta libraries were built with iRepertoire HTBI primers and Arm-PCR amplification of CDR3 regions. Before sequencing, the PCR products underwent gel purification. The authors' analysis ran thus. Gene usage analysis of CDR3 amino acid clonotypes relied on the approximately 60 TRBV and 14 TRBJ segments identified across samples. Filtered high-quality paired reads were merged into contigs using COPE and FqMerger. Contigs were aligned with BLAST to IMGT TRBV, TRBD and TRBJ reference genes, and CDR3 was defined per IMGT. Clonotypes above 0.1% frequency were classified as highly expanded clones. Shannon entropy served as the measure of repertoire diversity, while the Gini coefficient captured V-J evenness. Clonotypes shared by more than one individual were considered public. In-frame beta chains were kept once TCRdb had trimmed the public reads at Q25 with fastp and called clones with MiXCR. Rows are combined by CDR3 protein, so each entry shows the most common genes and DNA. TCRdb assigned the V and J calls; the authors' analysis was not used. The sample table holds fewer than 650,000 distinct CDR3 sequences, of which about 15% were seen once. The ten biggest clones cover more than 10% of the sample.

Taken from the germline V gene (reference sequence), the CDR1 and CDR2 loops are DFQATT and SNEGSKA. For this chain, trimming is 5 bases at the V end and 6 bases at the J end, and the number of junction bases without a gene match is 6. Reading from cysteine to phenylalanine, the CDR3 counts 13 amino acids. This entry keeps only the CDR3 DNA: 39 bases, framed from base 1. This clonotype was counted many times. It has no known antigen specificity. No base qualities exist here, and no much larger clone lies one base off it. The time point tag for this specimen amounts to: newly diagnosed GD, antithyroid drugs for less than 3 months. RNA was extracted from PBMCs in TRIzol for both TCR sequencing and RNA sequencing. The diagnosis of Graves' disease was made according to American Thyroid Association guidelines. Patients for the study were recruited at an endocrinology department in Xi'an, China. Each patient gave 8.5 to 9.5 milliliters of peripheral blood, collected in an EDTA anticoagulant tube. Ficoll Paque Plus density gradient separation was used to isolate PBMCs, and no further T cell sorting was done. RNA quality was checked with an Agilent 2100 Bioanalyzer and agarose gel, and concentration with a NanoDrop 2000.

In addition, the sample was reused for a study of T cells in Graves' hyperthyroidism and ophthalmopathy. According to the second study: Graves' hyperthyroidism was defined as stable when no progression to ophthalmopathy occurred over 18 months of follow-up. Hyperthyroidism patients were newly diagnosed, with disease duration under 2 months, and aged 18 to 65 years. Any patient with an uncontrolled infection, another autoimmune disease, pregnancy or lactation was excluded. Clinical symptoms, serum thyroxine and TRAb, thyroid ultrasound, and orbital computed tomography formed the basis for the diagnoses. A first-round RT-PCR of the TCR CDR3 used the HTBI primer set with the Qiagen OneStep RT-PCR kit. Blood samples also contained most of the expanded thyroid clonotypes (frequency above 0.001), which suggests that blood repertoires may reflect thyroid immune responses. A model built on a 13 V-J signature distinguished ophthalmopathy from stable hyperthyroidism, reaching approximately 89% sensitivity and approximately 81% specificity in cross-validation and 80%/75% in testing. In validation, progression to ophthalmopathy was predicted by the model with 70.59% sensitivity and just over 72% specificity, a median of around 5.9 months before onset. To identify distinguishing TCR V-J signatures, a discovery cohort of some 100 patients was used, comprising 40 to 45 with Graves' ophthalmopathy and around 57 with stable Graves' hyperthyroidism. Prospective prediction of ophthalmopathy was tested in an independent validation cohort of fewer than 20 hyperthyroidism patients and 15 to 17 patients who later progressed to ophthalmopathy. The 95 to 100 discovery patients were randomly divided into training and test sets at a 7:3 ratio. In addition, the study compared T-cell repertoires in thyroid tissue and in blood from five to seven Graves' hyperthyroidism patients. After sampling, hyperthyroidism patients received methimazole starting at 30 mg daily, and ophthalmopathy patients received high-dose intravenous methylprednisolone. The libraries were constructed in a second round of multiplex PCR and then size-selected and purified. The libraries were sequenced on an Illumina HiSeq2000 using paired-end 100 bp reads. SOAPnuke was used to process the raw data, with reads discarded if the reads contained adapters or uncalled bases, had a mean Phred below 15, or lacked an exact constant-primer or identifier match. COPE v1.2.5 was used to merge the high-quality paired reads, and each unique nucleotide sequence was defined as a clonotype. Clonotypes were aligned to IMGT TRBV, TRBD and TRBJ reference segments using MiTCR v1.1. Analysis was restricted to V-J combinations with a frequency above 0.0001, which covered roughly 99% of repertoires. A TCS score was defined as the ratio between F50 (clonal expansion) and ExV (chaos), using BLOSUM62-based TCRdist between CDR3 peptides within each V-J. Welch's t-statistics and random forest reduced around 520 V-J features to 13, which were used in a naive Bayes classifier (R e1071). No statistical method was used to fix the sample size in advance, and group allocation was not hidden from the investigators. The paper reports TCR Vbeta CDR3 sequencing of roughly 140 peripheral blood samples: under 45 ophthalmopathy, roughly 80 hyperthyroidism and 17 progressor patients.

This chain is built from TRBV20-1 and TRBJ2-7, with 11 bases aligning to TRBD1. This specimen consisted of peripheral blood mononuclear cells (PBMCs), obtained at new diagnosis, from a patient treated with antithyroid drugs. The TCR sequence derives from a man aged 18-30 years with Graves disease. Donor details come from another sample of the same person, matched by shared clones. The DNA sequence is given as TGCAGTGCTGAGGGGACAGGGGGAATCGAGCAGTACTTC. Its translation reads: CSAEGTGGIEQYF.